The 14 T cell receptor beta chains in this list originate from one sample, sequenced in a study of T cells after yellow fever vaccination. TCRdb recomputed calls from the 5' RACE reads with MiXCR, one row per CDR3 protein. The sample holds roughly 74,000 distinct CDR3 sequences, approximately 7.7% seen once. Sequenced material: CD8+ T cells sorted from PBMCs, taken about 5 days after the first yellow fever vaccination. The receptors come from a man aged 18 to 29 who received the YFV17D yellow fever vaccine.

This clonotype was picked up many times. As DNA, the CDR3 is TGTGCCACCAGCAGCCCCGGGACTCTTCAGTTCTTC. Translated: CATSSPGTLQFF. This chain uses TRBV15 with TRBJ2-1; perhaps TRBD2 as D (6 bases). V lost 3 bases to trimming and J lost 13 bases, with 13 bases between them. The CDR3 runs to 12 residues. Looked up from germline, CDR1 is LNHNV and CDR2 is YYDKDF (reference sequence).

This clonotype occurred a few times. The chain is built from TRBV25-1 and TRBJ2-6; D is ambiguous. CDR3 length: 17 residues. The germline gives CDR1 MGHDK, CDR2 SYGVNS. V shed 4 bases and J shed 0 bases, with 13 bases lying between them. The CDR3 DNA reads as TGTGCCAGCAGTGGCCGGACGGCATACTCTGGGGCCAACGTCCTGACTTTC. It translates to CASSGRTAYSGANVLTF.

Ten or more counts support this clonotype. This rearrangement joins TRBV7-2 to TRBJ1-2; no clear D. CDR3 size: 15 residues. Germline CDR1 reads SGHTA; CDR2 reads FQGNSA. V lost 2 bases and J 2 bases, leaving 12 bases between the germline ends. The CDR3 DNA reads as TGTGCCAGCAGCTTACGGTCGGTCCTGAACTATGGCTACACCTTC. This codes for CASSLRSVLNYGYTF.

This clonotype was seen many times. The chain carries TRBV20-1 and TRBJ2-1, with a weak D call TRBD1 (6 bases). Germline V gene sequence: CDR1 DFQATT, CDR2 SNEGSKA (reference sequence). The V end was cut by 6 bases, the J end by 1 base, with 13 bases between. The CDR3 has 14 residues. This CDR3 is CSATGNWSYNEQFF. CDR3 DNA: TGCAGTGCCACAGGGAACTGGTCCTACAATGAGCAGTTCTTC.

This clonotype was seen a few times. The chain uses TRBV20-1 and TRBJ2-5; 12 bases line up with TRBD2. V trimming: 6 bases; J trimming: 4 bases; junction bases outside the gene matches: 9. This CDR3 has 15 residues. Per the germline V gene, CDR1 is DFQATT and CDR2 is SNEGSKA (reference sequence). This chain's CDR3 is CSAIDLAGGAETQYF. In DNA, the CDR3 is TGCAGTGCAATCGATCTAGCGGGGGGGGCAGAGACCCAGTACTTC.

This clonotype was counted at least ten times. This chain connects TRBV5-1 to TRBJ2-3, with D possibly called TRBD1 or TRBD2 (5 bases each). Trimming shortened V by 3 bases and J by 3 bases, and 5 bases separated the two germline ends. Germline V gene data show CDR1 as SGHRS and CDR2 as YFSETQ. CDR3 length: 12 amino acids. CDR3 sequence: CASSWGTDTQYF. In DNA form, the CDR3 reads TGCGCCAGCAGCTGGGGGACAGATACGCAGTATTTT.

This clonotype came up many times. The chain has TRBV5-1 and TRBJ2-2, with D uncertain. Trimming shortened V by 0 bases and J by 6 bases, and 9 bases separated the two germline ends. The CDR3 has 14 amino acids. From germline, CDR1 is SGHRS and CDR2 YFSETQ. The CDR3 loop reads CASSLAGEPGELFF. In DNA, the CDR3 is TGCGCCAGCAGCTTGGCCGGAGAACCCGGGGAGCTGTTTTTT.

About this clonotype itself: A read error is possible here, since a much larger clone lies one base away. The chain uses TRBV24-1 and TRBJ2-3; D is perhaps TRBD2 (5 bases). Germline V gene sequence: CDR1 KGHDR, CDR2 SFDVKD. The CDR3 loop spans 14 amino acids. Trimming left V 3 bases short and J 4 bases short, with 10 bases between. The CDR3, as DNA: TGTGCCACCAGTGATGGGCGGGCGCCAGATACGCAGTATTTT. Its protein is CATSDGRAPDTQYF.

This clonotype turned up a few times. V usage is TRBV27 and J usage is TRBJ2-3; D possibly corresponds to TRBD1 (5 bases). The CDR3 is 15 amino acids. Germline CDR1 MNHEY, CDR2 SMNVEV (reference sequence). V was trimmed by 3 bases and J by 4 bases, leaving 14 bases between them. The CDR3 reads CASSFLATQADTQYF. The CDR3 coding sequence is TGTGCCAGCAGTTTCCTTGCAACACAGGCAGATACGCAGTATTTT.

This clonotype was observed at least ten times. The V call is TRBV9, the J call TRBJ2-1; weak D call: TRBD2 (6 bases). CDR1 and CDR2 (germline): SGDLS, YYNGEE. The length of the CDR3 is 16 residues. Trimming shortened V by 3 bases and J by 8 bases, and 21 bases separated the two germline ends. The CDR3 here is CASSETLLARADEQFF. The CDR3 nucleotides are TGTGCCAGCAGCGAGACCCTCCTAGCGAGGGCCGATGAGCAGTTCTTC.

The V and J genes are TRBV27 and TRBJ2-7; no definite D call. Trimming took off 1 base at V and 2 bases at J, with 9 bases between the two ends. Per the germline V gene, CDR1 is MNHEY and CDR2 is SMNVEV (reference sequence). The CDR3 spans 14 residues. Here the CDR3 DNA reads TGTGCCAGCAGTTTATTCCCCCCTCCCTACGAGCAGTACTTC. Encoded protein: CASSLFPPPYEQYF.

There are many counts of this clonotype. The chain has TRBV2 and TRBJ2-1; 7 nucleotides match TRBD1. Germline V gene data show CDR1 as SNHLY and CDR2 as FYNNEI. The V segment lost 6 bases and the J segment 6 bases; nucleotides outside the gene matches: 11. This CDR3 has 15 amino acids. DNA for the CDR3: TGTGCCAGCAGGAGCGGTACAGGGGTTCTCAATGAGCAGTTCTTC. This codes for CASRSGTGVLNEQFF.

This clonotype was recorded at least ten times. The J gene is TRBJ2-3, the V gene TRBV7-8; D unclear. V lost 6 bases, J lost 5 bases, and 15 bases lay in between. The length of the CDR3 is 14 residues. Germline V gene data show CDR1 as SGHVS and CDR2 as FQNEAQ. The CDR3 loop is CASSLLPGRDTQYF. CDR3 nucleotide sequence: TGTGCCAGCAGTCTCCTTCCCGGTAGAGATACGCAGTATTTT.

This clonotype was counted between two and nine times. The rearrangement links TRBV29-1 to TRBJ2-3, with D possibly called TRBD1 or TRBD2 (5 bases each). Trimming took off 4 bases at V and 0 bases at J, with 8 bases between the two ends. The CDR3 has 13 amino acids. Per the germline V gene, CDR1 is SQVTM and CDR2 is ANQGSEA. Here the CDR3 DNA reads TGCAGCGTTGCCAGGGAGAGCACAGATACGCAGTATTTT. Translated, it gives CSVARESTDTQYF.